A selection of T cell receptor beta chains follows, all from one sample in a study of regulatory T cells in long-lasting Graves disease. TCRdb ran MiXCR on the multiplex PCR reads and lists one entry per CDR3 protein. The table lists a few hundred thousand distinct CDR3 sequences, 23% of them singletons. Specimen: peripheral blood mononuclear cells (PBMCs), collected when the disease was refractory, from a patient treated with antithyroid drugs. These receptors were collected from a woman in her thirties or forties with Graves disease. CDR3s include the opening cysteine and the closing phenylalanine or tryptophan. Each record gives: clone size, J gene, V gene, D gene, CDR3 protein, CDR3 DNA. A D gene is named only where the DNA matches it firmly. Clone size is shown for a subset of rows, as once, few, many or a class of expanded clone.

abundance: many
j_gene: TRBJ2-7
v_gene: TRBV25-1
d_gene: TRBD1
CDR3aa: CASSSSDRDEQYF
CDR3nt: TGTGCCAGCAGTTCCTCGGACAGGGACGAGCAGTACTTC

abundance: many
j_gene: TRBJ1-2
v_gene: TRBV29-1
d_gene: TRBD1
CDR3aa: CSVEPGTGDGYTF
CDR3nt: TGCAGCGTTGAGCCCGGGACAGGGGATGGCTACACCTTC

abundance: many
j_gene: TRBJ2-7
v_gene: TRBV11-1
d_gene: -
CDR3aa: CASSLAGFNYEQYF
CDR3nt: TGTGCCAGCAGCTTAGCGGGGTTTAACTACGAGCAGTACTTC

abundance: many
j_gene: TRBJ2-6
v_gene: TRBV24-1
d_gene: -
CDR3aa: CATSGSRDGANVLTF
CDR3nt: TGTGCCACCAGTGGTTCGAGGGATGGGGCCAACGTCCTGACTTTC

abundance: many
j_gene: TRBJ1-5
v_gene: TRBV15
d_gene: -
CDR3aa: CATSRDLGLGDGQPQHF
CDR3nt: TGTGCCACCAGCAGAGATCTTGGGCTAGGGGACGGTCAGCCCCAGCATTTT

abundance: many
j_gene: TRBJ2-7
v_gene: TRBV11-2
d_gene: -
CDR3aa: CASSFYSPDEQYF
CDR3nt: TGTGCCAGCAGCTTCTATTCCCCCGACGAGCAGTACTTC

abundance: many
j_gene: TRBJ2-5
v_gene: TRBV7-2
d_gene: TRBD1
CDR3aa: CASSHGTGGLETQYF
CDR3nt: TGTGCCAGCAGCCATGGGACAGGGGGACTGGAGACCCAGTACTTC

abundance: -
j_gene: TRBJ2-5
v_gene: TRBV7-2
d_gene: TRBD2
CDR3aa: CASSHALLAGAETQYF
CDR3nt: TGTGCCAGCAGCCACGCTTTACTAGCGGGAGCAGAGACCCAGTACTTC

abundance: many
j_gene: TRBJ2-1
v_gene: TRBV20-1
d_gene: -
CDR3aa: CSANGGSRGSLSF
CDR3nt: TGCAGTGCAAATGGGGGGTCTCGGGGGAGTTTGAGCTTC

abundance: -
j_gene: TRBJ2-2
v_gene: TRBV28
d_gene: TRBD2
CDR3aa: CASSLSPLAGFHTGEPFF
CDR3nt: TGTGCCAGCAGTTTAAGCCCGCTAGCGGGCTTTCACACCGGGGAGCCGTTTTTT

abundance: few
j_gene: TRBJ1-2
v_gene: TRBV16
d_gene: -
CDR3aa: CASIATAQNYGYTF
CDR3nt: TGTGCCAGCATAGCGACAGCCCAGAACTATGGCTACACCTTC

abundance: -
j_gene: TRBJ1-1
v_gene: TRBV11-2
d_gene: TRBD1
CDR3aa: CASSLATGGTTEAFF
CDR3nt: TGTGCCAGCAGCTTAGCTACAGGGGGCACCACTGAAGCTTTCTTT

abundance: many
j_gene: TRBJ2-7
v_gene: TRBV20-1
d_gene: TRBD2
CDR3aa: CSARDLGASGRRDEQYF
CDR3nt: TGCAGTGCTAGAGATCTTGGGGCTAGCGGGAGGCGCGACGAGCAGTACTTC

abundance: many
j_gene: TRBJ2-5
v_gene: TRBV28
d_gene: -
CDR3aa: CASRHNDYQWDLTVTQYF
CDR3nt: TGTGCCAGCAGACATAACGATTACCAGTGGGACCTCACTGTGACCCAGTACTTC

abundance: -
j_gene: TRBJ1-1
v_gene: TRBV6-9
d_gene: -
CDR3aa: CASSYWGVLNTEAFF
CDR3nt: TGTGCCAGCAGTTACTGGGGGGTCCTAAACACTGAAGCTTTCTTT

abundance: many
j_gene: TRBJ1-6
v_gene: TRBV12-3/TRBV12-4
d_gene: -
CDR3aa: CASSAQGNSPLHF
CDR3nt: TGTGCCAGCAGTGCACAGGGAAATTCACCCCTCCACTTT

abundance: few
j_gene: TRBJ1-2
v_gene: TRBV19
d_gene: -
CDR3aa: CASSHTGRDYGYTF
CDR3nt: TGTGCCAGTTCCCACACCGGGAGGGACTATGGCTACACCTTC

abundance: few
j_gene: TRBJ2-7
v_gene: TRBV3-1
d_gene: -
CDR3aa: CVSSPTPSYEQYF
CDR3nt: TGTGTCAGCAGCCCTACACCCTCCTACGAGCAGTACTTC

abundance: -
j_gene: TRBJ2-5
v_gene: TRBV6-1
d_gene: -
CDR3aa: CASSPFGGETQYF
CDR3nt: TGTGCCAGCAGCCCCTTCGGGGGAGAGACCCAGTACTTC

abundance: many
j_gene: TRBJ1-2
v_gene: TRBV10-3
d_gene: -
CDR3aa: CAIRIGLNYGYTF
CDR3nt: TGTGCCATCAGGATCGGGCTGAACTATGGCTACACCTTC

abundance: many
j_gene: TRBJ2-2
v_gene: TRBV12-3/TRBV12-4
d_gene: TRBD1
CDR3aa: CASRTGGANTGELFF
CDR3nt: TGTGCCAGCAGGACAGGGGGCGCGAACACCGGGGAGCTGTTTTTT

abundance: -
j_gene: TRBJ2-5
v_gene: TRBV28
d_gene: TRBD2
CDR3aa: CASSLAYPGLAGVGEARYF
CDR3nt: TGTGCCAGCAGTTTAGCATACCCGGGACTAGCGGGGGTCGGGGAGGCCCGGTACTTC

abundance: -
j_gene: TRBJ2-1
v_gene: TRBV10-3
d_gene: TRBD2
CDR3aa: CAISDWEGRSYNEQFF
CDR3nt: TGCGCCATCAGTGATTGGGAGGGCCGCTCCTACAATGAGCAGTTCTTC

abundance: -
j_gene: TRBJ2-7
v_gene: TRBV2
d_gene: TRBD2
CDR3aa: CASTTWEGRLYERYF
CDR3nt: TGTGCCAGCACCACCTGGGAGGGCAGGCTCTACGAGCGGTACTTC

abundance: few
j_gene: TRBJ2-2
v_gene: TRBV11-2
d_gene: -
CDR3aa: CASSLDIAAGELFF
CDR3nt: TGTGCCAGCAGCTTGGACATAGCAGCCGGGGAGCTGTTTTTT

abundance: -
j_gene: TRBJ1-5
v_gene: TRBV6-2/TRBV6-3
d_gene: -
CDR3aa: CASSEPDRYQPQHF
CDR3nt: TGTGCCAGCAGTGAACCTGACAGATATCAGCCCCAGCATTTT

abundance: many
j_gene: TRBJ1-5
v_gene: TRBV28
d_gene: TRBD1
CDR3aa: CASRSDRGGNQPQHF
CDR3nt: TGTGCCAGCAGGTCGGACAGGGGCGGCAATCAGCCCCAGCATTTT

abundance: -
j_gene: TRBJ2-1
v_gene: TRBV28
d_gene: TRBD1
CDR3aa: CASSVLRGLGDEQFF
CDR3nt: TGTGCCAGCAGTGTCCTCAGGGGGCTTGGCGATGAGCAGTTCTTC